The sequence of this T cell receptor beta chain was determined in a study of blood T cell repertoires in COVID-19. As for this clone: Additional DNA sequences in this sample encode the identical CDR3.

Libraries were prepared by immunoSEQ multiplex PCR; TCRdb keeps only in-frame clonotypes and omits some of them. The sample contains 45,000 to 60,000 clones, 65% to 90% of which appear only once. The CDR3 sequence is 12 residues long. CDR1 SGHAT and CDR2 FQNNGV come from the germline V gene. Trimming pared 1 base from V and 4 bases from J, leaving 5 bases between. This TCR derives from a man aged 60 to 69 with acute or convalescent COVID-19. Input material: peripheral blood. J is TRBJ2-7 and V is TRBV11-2; possibly TRBD1 for D (5 bases). CDR3 in DNA: TGTGCCAGCAGCTTAGCAGGGTACGAGCAGTACTTC. Protein: CASSLAGYEQYF.